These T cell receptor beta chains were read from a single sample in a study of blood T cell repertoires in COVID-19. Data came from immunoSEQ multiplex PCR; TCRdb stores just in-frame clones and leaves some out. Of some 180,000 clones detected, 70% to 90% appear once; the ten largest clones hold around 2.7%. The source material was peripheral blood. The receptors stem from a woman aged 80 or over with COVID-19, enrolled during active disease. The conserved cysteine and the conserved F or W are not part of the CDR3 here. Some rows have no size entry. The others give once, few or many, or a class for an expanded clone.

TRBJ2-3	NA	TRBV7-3	ASSTGRPSTTQY
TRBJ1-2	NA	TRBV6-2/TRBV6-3	ASSTPWGGYGYT
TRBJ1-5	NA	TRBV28	ASSPQGGMGNQPQH
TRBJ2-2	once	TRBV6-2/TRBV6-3	ASSYSGTNTGELF
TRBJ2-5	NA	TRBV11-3	ASSTLAGGLETQY
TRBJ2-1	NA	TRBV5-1	ASSLLPSGDYNEQF
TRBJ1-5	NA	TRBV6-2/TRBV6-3	ASSYSRGRPNQPQH
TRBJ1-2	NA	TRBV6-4	ASSSTGGNYGYT
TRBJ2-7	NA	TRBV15	ATSRSLAGGPSYEQY
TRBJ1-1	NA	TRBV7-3	ASSLTGGLVDTEAF
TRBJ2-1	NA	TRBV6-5	ASTPMDTGGNEQF
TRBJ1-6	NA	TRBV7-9	ASSLKARGGNNSPLH
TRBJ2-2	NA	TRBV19	ASRGLAGTGELF
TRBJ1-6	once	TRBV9	ASSVARRTGVNSPLH
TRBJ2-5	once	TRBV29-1	SANRGGETQY
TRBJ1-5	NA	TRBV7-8	ASSSTPRQGQIQPQH
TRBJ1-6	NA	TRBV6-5	ASTSGTGVSPLH
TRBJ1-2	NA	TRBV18	ASSPLYRTVRTSNYGYT
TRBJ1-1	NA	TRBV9	ASSEGTGMNTEAF
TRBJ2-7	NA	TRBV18	ASSPTRGYEQY
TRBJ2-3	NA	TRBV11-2	ASSYPGTAGGTQY
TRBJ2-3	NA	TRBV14	ASRATSGLTDTQY
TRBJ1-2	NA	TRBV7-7	ASSPRGYT
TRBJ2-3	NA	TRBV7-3	ASSLGLVAGGTDTQY
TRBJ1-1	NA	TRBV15	ATSSPFFEAF
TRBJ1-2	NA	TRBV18	ASFASGLHYGYT
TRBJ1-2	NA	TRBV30	AWSQNRGAGPRYGYT